The 14 T cell receptor beta chains below come from one sample, sequenced in a study of T cell responses to AZD1222 COVID-19 vaccine. Clones were sequenced by immunoSEQ multiplex PCR, and TCRdb holds only the in-frame ones, with some missing. The table records approximately 140,000 clones, around 89% of them present only once. Sequenced material: peripheral blood, taken on day 0 of AZD1222 vaccination. These TCRs come from an adult in good health.

The chain combines TRBV28 with TRBJ1-1; TRBD1 agrees at 7 bases. Germline trimming cut 5 bases from V and 5 bases from J; bases unmatched to any gene: 5. CDR3 length equals 13 residues. Germline CDR1 and CDR2: MDHEN and SYDVKM. The CDR3 here is CASSPSTGTEAFF. For the CDR3, the DNA is TGTGCCAGCAGTCCATCGACAGGGACTGAAGCTTTCTTT.

The chain is built from TRBV15 and TRBJ1-2, with 10 positions matching TRBD1. The CDR3 has 12 residues. Losses at the gene ends were 9 bases for V and 4 bases for J; bases not matched to a gene: 2. In germline, CDR1 is LNHNV, CDR2 YYDKDF (reference sequence). The CDR3: CATGQGGYGYTF. The CDR3 nucleotides read TGTGCCACTGGACAGGGGGGCTATGGCTACACCTTC.

This rearrangement joins TRBV2 to TRBJ1-2; D unresolved. Trimming cost V 3 bases and J 2 bases, with 22 bases left between them. This CDR3 is built from 18 residues. Germline CDR1 SNHLY, CDR2 FYNNEI. CDR3 residues: CASSDGGPYLISNYGYTF. For the CDR3, the DNA is TGTGCCAGCAGTGACGGTGGGCCCTATCTAATTAGCAACTATGGCTACACCTTC.

The chain has TRBV18 and TRBJ1-3; 10 bases are a match to TRBD1. Germline values: CDR1 KGHSH, CDR2 LQKENI. The CDR3 covers 14 residues. Trimming removed 5 bases from V and 7 bases from J; junction bases left unmatched: 5. The CDR3 reads CASSTGTGDNTIYF. CDR3 DNA sequence: TGTGCCAGCTCAACCGGGACAGGGGACAACACCATATATTTT.

The V and J genes are TRBV7-2 and TRBJ2-1; 11 positions agree with TRBD2. There are 15 residues in the CDR3. CDR1 and CDR2 from the germline V gene are SGHTA and FQGNSA. The J segment lost 4 bases and the V segment lost 6 bases, leaving 5 bases of the junction unmatched. Here the CDR3 reads CASRKGLADYNEQFF. The CDR3 nucleotides read TGTGCCAGCAGAAAGGGACTAGCGGATTACAATGAGCAGTTCTTC.

In regard to this clone: The same CDR3 is also encoded by other DNA sequences in this sample. The CDR3 is CASSLVRGNTEAFF. CDR3 DNA: TGTGCCAGCAGCTTAGTCCGCGGGAACACTGAAGCTTTCTTT. The chain links TRBV7-2 to TRBJ1-1; D not certain. Trimming took off 1 base at V and 1 base at J, with 7 bases between the two ends. Germline CDR1 SGHTA, CDR2 FQGNSA. There are 14 residues in the CDR3.

J is TRBJ2-7 and V is TRBV2, with D hard to call. This CDR3 spans 13 amino acids. The V gene lost 2 bases and the J gene lost 4 bases, with 9 bases spanning the gap. From germline, CDR1 is SNHLY and CDR2 FYNNEI. The chain's CDR3 is CASSELGFYEQYF. The CDR3 bases are TGTGCCAGCAGTGAACTGGGGTTTTACGAGCAGTACTTC. The variable domain in full, with the rest retrieved from reference TRBV2 and TRBJ2-7, is EPEVTQTPSHQVTQMGQEVILRCVPISNHLYFYWYRQILGQKVEFLVSFYNNEISEKSEIFDDQFSVERPDGSNFTLKIRSTKLEDSAMYFCASSELGFYEQYFGPGTRLTVT.

This clone was counted once. One junction end does not reproduce the germline sequence, and a read error may be involved. The chain links TRBV9 to TRBJ1-6; D perhaps matches TRBD1 (5 bases). Germline CDR1 reads SGDLS; CDR2 reads YYNGEE. The CDR3 length is 9 residues. The CDR3 sequence is CASSVDRSF. In nucleotides, the CDR3 is TGTGCCAGCAGCGTAGACAGGTCATTT.

J is TRBJ1-1 and V is TRBV9, with D maybe TRBD1 (5 bases). Germline CDR1 and CDR2: SGDLS and YYNGEE. The CDR3 length is 16 residues. V was clipped by 1 base and J by 1 base, with 14 bases between them. In DNA form, the CDR3 reads TGTGCCAGCAGCGTAAACACGGGACTCCCGAACACTGAAGCTTTCTTT. Translating it yields CASSVNTGLPNTEAFF. The full variable domain, rest sourced from reference TRBV9 and TRBJ1-1, is DSGVTQTPKHLITATGQRVTLRCSPRSGDLSVYWYQQSLDQGLQFLIQYYNGEERAKGNILERFSAQQFPDLHSELNLSSLELGDSALYFCASSVNTGLPNTEAFFGQGTRLTVV.

V gene TRBV28 combines with J gene TRBJ1-2, with 12 positions matching TRBD1. The CDR3 consists of 16 residues. Germline lookup yields CDR1 MDHEN and CDR2 SYDVKM. J was trimmed by 3 bases and V by 6 bases; bases with no gene match: 8. CDR3 DNA: TGTGCCAGCAGAGGGACAGGGGGCGCGTACGACTATGGCTACACCTTC. As protein: CASRGTGGAYDYGYTF.

This rearrangement joins TRBV27 to TRBJ2-2, with unresolved D. The length of the CDR3 is 11 residues. V dropped 6 bases and J dropped 6 bases, with 5 bases sitting between them. CDR1 is MNHEY and CDR2 is SMNVEV in the germline V gene (reference sequence). The DNA for the CDR3 is TGTGCCAGCAGGTTTGCCGGGGAGCTGTTTTTT. Its protein product is CASRFAGELFF.

V usage is TRBV7-2 and J usage is TRBJ1-3; D gene uncertain. V was clipped by 5 bases and J by 0 bases, with 14 bases between them. The CDR3 consists of 16 residues. Germline values: CDR1 SGHTA, CDR2 FQGNSA. The CDR3 DNA follows: TGTGCCAGCAGCCGCCAACCGGGCCCCTCTGGAAACACCATATATTTT. Protein product: CASSRQPGPSGNTIYF.

The chain links TRBV6-5 to TRBJ1-1, with no clear D. Germline V gene lookup returns CDR1 MNHEY and CDR2 SVGAGI. Trimming removed 0 bases from V and 0 bases from J, with 2 bases in between. The CDR3 has 13 residues. Here the CDR3 DNA reads TGTGCCAGCAGTTACTCCCTGAACACTGAAGCTTTCTTT. It encodes CASSYSLNTEAFF.

This clone was recorded only once. CDR3 loop: CASSTYGDTQYF. As DNA, the CDR3 is TGCGCCAGCAGCACCTACGGAGATACGCAGTATTTT. The chain recombines TRBV5-1 with TRBJ2-3; D uncertain. In germline, CDR1 is SGHRS, CDR2 YFSETQ. The CDR3 length is 12 residues. The ends were cut back, 4 bases at V and 5 bases at J, with 8 bases in the middle.